The rows below give T cell receptor beta chains drawn from one sample of a study of T cell responses to AZD1222 COVID-19 vaccine. Clones were read by immunoSEQ multiplex PCR, and TCRdb kept only the in-frame ones, dropping some. In the table there are approximately 160,000 clones, more than 85% of which are singletons. The material was peripheral blood, obtained on day 0 of AZD1222 vaccination. These receptor sequences come from an adult in good health. Each CDR3 is given with its conserved first and last residue. The D gene is left open where the match is weak. A row's size may be missing; if present it is once, few, many or a size class.

d_call	clone_size	j_call	v_call	cdr3_nt	cdr3_aa
-	-	TRBJ1-3	TRBV10-3	TGTGCCATCAGTGAGTCGGGGAGTTCGGGAAACACCATATATTTT	CAISESGSSGNTIYF
-	-	TRBJ2-7	TRBV20-1	TGCAGTGCTAAAGAATACGAGCAGTACTTC	CSAKEYEQYF
-	-	TRBJ2-3	TRBV11-2	TGTGCCAGCAGCTTACTAGGGAGCGATACGCAGTATTTT	CASSLLGSDTQYF
TRBD1	-	TRBJ1-5	TRBV15	TGTGCCACCAGCAGAGCGGACAGGGGAAGTAGTCAGCCCCAGCATTTT	CATSRADRGSSQPQHF
TRBD1	-	TRBJ2-1	TRBV24-1	TGTGCCACCAGTGATGTCCGGGACAGAACCAATGAGCAGTTCTTC	CATSDVRDRTNEQFF
TRBD2	-	TRBJ2-1	TRBV18	TGTGCCAGCTCACCTGGTTTCGGGATAAAGCGGGGCCATGAGCAGTTCTTC	CASSPGFGIKRGHEQFF
-	-	TRBJ1-6	TRBV2	TGTGCCAGCAGGGAGTTCGGGGGTAATTCACCCCTCCACTTT	CASREFGGNSPLHF
-	-	TRBJ1-2	TRBV2	TGTGCCAGCAGTTCCGGGACAACCTATGGCTACACCTTC	CASSSGTTYGYTF
-	-	TRBJ1-3	TRBV7-6	TGTGCCAGCAGCTTTACGGGTGGGGACACCATATATTTT	CASSFTGGDTIYF
TRBD2	-	TRBJ2-7	TRBV19	TGTGCCAGTAGTATGGTAGCGGGAGGGCGCGAGCAGTACTTC	CASSMVAGGREQYF
-	-	TRBJ1-4	TRBV11-1	TGTGCCAGCAGCGAGAGGAGGGGAGAAAAACTGTTTTTT	CASSERRGEKLFF
TRBD1	-	TRBJ1-5	TRBV5-8	TGTGCCAGCTCCTGGGACAGGGTATCGTGGCAGCCCCAGCATTTT	CASSWDRVSWQPQHF
-	-	TRBJ2-7	TRBV5-5	TGTGCCAGCAGCCCAGGACTGGGCGAGCAGTACTTC	CASSPGLGEQYF
-	-	TRBJ1-2	TRBV6-5	TGTGCCAGCAGCCCCGTAGGGCAGAATCGGGGCTACACCTTC	CASSPVGQNRGYTF
-	-	TRBJ1-5	TRBV19	TGTGCCAGTAGCAGGGATAGCAATCAGCCCCAGCATTTT	CASSRDSNQPQHF
-	-	TRBJ1-2	TRBV10-3	TGTGCCATCAGTGAGGCGACAGATCACTACACCTTC	CAISEATDHYTF
TRBD2	-	TRBJ2-7	TRBV7-2	TGTGCCAGCAGCCGTATGGGACTAGCGGGAGGCCACGAGCAGTACTTC	CASSRMGLAGGHEQYF
TRBD1	few	TRBJ1-2	TRBV28	TGTGCCAGCAGCCCAGGTGGACAGGCATATATTAACTATGGCTACACCTTC	CASSPGGQAYINYGYTF
TRBD1	-	TRBJ1-6	TRBV3-1/TRBV3-2	TGTGCCAGCAGCCTGGGACAGGGATATTCACCCCTCCACTTT	CASSLGQGYSPLHF
-	-	TRBJ2-6	TRBV29-1	TGCAGCGTTGAAAGAATTTTGGGGGCCAACGTCCTGACTTTC	CSVERILGANVLTF
-	-	TRBJ1-4	TRBV27	TGTGCCAGCAGTTTCGGGTGGGCAACTAATGAAAAACTGTTTTTT	CASSFGWATNEKLFF
-	-	TRBJ2-3	TRBV6-1	TGTGCCAGCAGTGAAGGGGGCGGCACAGATACGCAGTATTTT	CASSEGGGTDTQYF
TRBD2	-	TRBJ2-7	TRBV6-5	TGTGCCAGGGTCCTTTCGGGGCGGGAGAGACACGAGCAGTACTTC	CARVLSGRERHEQYF
TRBD2	-	TRBJ2-5	TRBV27	TGTGCCAGCAGTCCTTCTAGCGGGAGGACAGAGACCCAGTACTTC	CASSPSSGRTETQYF
TRBD1	-	TRBJ1-2	TRBV6-5	TGTGCCAGCAGCGGTCCAGGGGGTTATGGCTACACCTTC	CASSGPGGYGYTF
-	-	TRBJ1-4	TRBV19	TGTGCCAGTAGTACCTCACTTTTAGGAACTAATGAAAAACTGTTTTTT	CASSTSLLGTNEKLFF
-	once	TRBJ2-7	TRBV15	TGTGCCACCAGCTCGCTTTCCTTAGCGGACGGGGTCTACGAGCAGTACTTC	CATSSLSLADGVYEQYF
TRBD2	-	TRBJ2-7	TRBV28	TGTGCCAGCAGTATACGGCGGGGGATCTCCTACGAGCAGTACTTC	CASSIRRGISYEQYF
-	-	TRBJ2-3	TRBV6-2/TRBV6-3	TGTGCCAGCAGCCCCGCGCAGACAGATACGCAGTATTTT	CASSPAQTDTQYF
-	once	TRBJ2-5	TRBV3-1/TRBV3-2	TGTGCCAGCAGCCAAGGACTGTTGAGCCAGTACTTC	CASSQGLLSQYF
-	-	TRBJ2-1	TRBV6-5	TGTGCCAGCAGTCTGGCTAGTTCGTACAATGAGCAGTTCTTC	CASSLASSYNEQFF
-	-	TRBJ1-2	TRBV19	TGTGCCAGTACTGCAGGGACCCTTGGCTACACCTTC	CASTAGTLGYTF
-	-	TRBJ1-2	TRBV30	TGTGCCTGGAGTGTAACGGGGTATGGCTACACCTTC	CAWSVTGYGYTF
-	-	TRBJ2-7	TRBV5-1	TGCGCCAGCAGCTTGGAGGGAGATGAGCAGTACTTC	CASSLEGDEQYF
TRBD2	-	TRBJ2-2	TRBV2	TGTGCCAGCAGTGAAGGCGGGAGGGGGGACACCGGGGAGCTGTTTTTT	CASSEGGRGDTGELFF